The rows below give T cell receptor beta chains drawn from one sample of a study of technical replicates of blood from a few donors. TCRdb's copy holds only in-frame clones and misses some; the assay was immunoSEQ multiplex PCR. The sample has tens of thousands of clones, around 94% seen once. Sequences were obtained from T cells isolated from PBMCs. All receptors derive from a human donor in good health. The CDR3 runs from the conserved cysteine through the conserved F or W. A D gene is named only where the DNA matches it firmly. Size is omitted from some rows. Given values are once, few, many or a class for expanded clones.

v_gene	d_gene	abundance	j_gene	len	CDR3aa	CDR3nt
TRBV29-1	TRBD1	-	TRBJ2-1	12	CSIHRVGGGQFF	TGCAGCATCCACAGGGTAGGGGGCGGGCAGTTCTTC
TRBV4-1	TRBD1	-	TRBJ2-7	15	CASSHPGTGNYEQYF	TGCGCCAGCAGCCACCCCGGGACAGGAAACTACGAGCAGTACTTC
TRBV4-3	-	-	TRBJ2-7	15	CASSQGIAEIYEQYF	TGCGCCAGCAGCCAAGGAATAGCGGAGATCTACGAGCAGTACTTC
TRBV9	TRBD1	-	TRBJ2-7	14	CASSMTGGYYEQYF	TGTGCCAGCAGCATGACAGGGGGTTACTACGAGCAGTACTTC
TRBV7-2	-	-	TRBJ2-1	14	CASSFGIGPNEQFF	TGTGCCAGCAGCTTCGGGATTGGCCCCAATGAGCAGTTCTTC
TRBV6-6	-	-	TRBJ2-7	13	CASSYGRANEQYF	TGTGCCAGCAGTTACGGCAGGGCAAACGAGCAGTACTTC
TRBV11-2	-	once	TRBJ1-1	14	CASSLTYSGTEAFF	TGTGCCAGCAGCTTAACATACTCGGGCACTGAAGCTTTCTTT
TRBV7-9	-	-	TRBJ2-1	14	CASSTGQPDNEQFF	TGTGCCAGCAGCACCGGACAGCCTGACAATGAGCAGTTCTTC
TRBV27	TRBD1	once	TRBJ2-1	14	CASSFVGQGDEQFF	TGTGCCAGCAGTTTTGTGGGACAGGGCGATGAGCAGTTCTTC
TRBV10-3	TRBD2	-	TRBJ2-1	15	CAISPSRDYSNEQFF	TGTGCCATCAGTCCGTCCCGGGACTATTCGAATGAGCAGTTCTTC